This T cell receptor (beta chain) comes out of a study of control samples from healthy donors and cancer patients. Produced via immunoSEQ multiplex PCR; TCRdb's table is partial and in-frame only. Of 120,000 to 150,000 clones in the sample, 80% to 90% were seen once. Trimming removed 5 bases from V and 6 bases from J, with 19 bases in between. CDR1 and CDR2 from the germline V gene are LGHDT and YNNKEL (reference sequence). The CDR3 loop spans 15 amino acids. The V call is TRBV3-1 (or the pseudogene TRBV3-2), the J call TRBJ1-1; the D gene is possibly TRBD1 (6 bases). The sequencing input was blood. The receptor comes from a woman younger than 45 in good health. Written as DNA, the CDR3 is TGTGCCAGCAGCTCCCGGGACACCGCCGCGGCTGAAGCTTTCTTT. It codes for CASSSRDTAAAEAFF.